Each of the 13 T cell receptor beta chains below was sequenced from the same sample in a study of T cells after yellow fever vaccination (dated by TCRdb to the late 2010s). Library preparation employed 5' RACE. TCRdb shows the sequencer as Illumina NovaSeq 6000. The public reads were reprocessed in TCRdb via fastp at Q25 and MiXCR, keeping in-frame beta chains. Duplicate CDR3 protein sequences are folded into a single record with the most common DNA and genes. The sample contains some 220,000 distinct CDR3 sequences, about 3% of them found a single time. The top ten constitute 3.2% of the sample. The treatment or condition label on this specimen signifies: live attenuated yellow fever vaccine strain. The material sequenced was CD4+ T cells sorted from PBMCs, taken 10 days after the yellow fever booster vaccination. The receptors here all came from a man aged 18-30 years who received the YFV17D yellow fever vaccine.

This clonotype was counted many times. The rearrangement links TRBV9 to TRBJ2-1, with 8 nucleotides matching TRBD2. The CDR3 sequence is 13 residues long. V shed 3 bases, J shed 10 bases, and the junction held 6 bases outside the gene matches. Germline-derived CDR1 and CDR2 are SGDLS and YYNGEE. CDR3 DNA sequence: TGTGCCAGCAGCGCGACTAGCGCATCCGAGCAGTTCTTC. Protein: CASSATSASEQFF.

This clonotype showed up just a few times. The chain is built from TRBV6-2 or TRBV6-3 and TRBJ1-1; the D is unclear. This CDR3 spans 14 amino acids. V lost 6 bases to trimming and J lost 7 bases, with 18 bases between them. Looked up from germline, CDR1 is MNHEY and CDR2 is SVGEGT. CDR3 amino acids: CASRYTVLRFEAFF. The DNA for the CDR3 is TGTGCCAGCAGATATACGGTTTTGCGATTTGAAGCTTTCTTT.

This clonotype was seen at least ten times. This rearrangement joins TRBV7-9 to TRBJ1-4; possibly TRBD1 for D (6 bases). This CDR3 comprises 15 residues. Trimming removed 5 bases from V and 8 bases from J, with 18 bases in between. Germline CDR1 and CDR2: SEHNR and FQNEAQ (reference sequence). The CDR3 region has the DNA TGTGCCAGCAGCGACCCGACAGGAGTAAGAGAAAAACTGTTTTTT. The encoded protein is CASSDPTGVREKLFF.

The gene calls are TRBV12-5 and TRBJ1-6; TRBD1 agrees at 7 bases. This CDR3 has 17 amino acids. Losses at the gene ends were 2 bases for V and 5 bases for J; bases not matched to a gene: 9. Germline-derived CDR1 and CDR2 are LGHNT and FRNRAP. The CDR3 nucleotides are TGTGCTAGTGGTTTGCCACTCTCGGGACAGAATAATTCACCCCTCCACTTT. Protein product: CASGLPLSGQNNSPLHF.

There are a few counts of this clonotype. The chain joins TRBV4-2 to TRBJ2-3; D might be TRBD2 (5 bases). Germline CDR1 and CDR2: LGHNA and YNFKEQ. This CDR3 spans 18 amino acids. Trimming removed 0 bases at V and 4 bases at J, with 20 bases between. Here the CDR3 DNA reads TGTGCCAGCAGCCAAGAAGGCCGAGCGGCAGGACGTCCAGATACGCAGTATTTT. As protein: CASSQEGRAAGRPDTQYF.

This clonotype was recorded a few times. V is TRBV14 and J is TRBJ1-6, with D unclear. This CDR3 has 18 amino acids. V was clipped by 1 base and J by 0 bases, with 13 bases between them. Germline V CDR1 and CDR2: SGHDN, FVKESK. The CDR3 protein is CASSQVPAASSYNSPLHF. For the CDR3, the DNA is TGTGCCAGCAGCCAAGTTCCGGCAGCGAGCTCCTATAATTCACCCCTCCACTTT.

Comments on this clonotype: This may arise from a read error, as a much more abundant clone is one base away. This CDR3 is CASSSDALTREKTQYF. The CDR3 bases are TGTGCCAGCAGCTCGGACGCGCTGACTAGAGAAAAGACCCAGTACTTC. This chain links TRBV5-8 with TRBJ2-5, with a tentative D call TRBD2 (6 bases). V lost 3 bases to trimming and J lost 6 bases, with 21 bases between them. The CDR3 contains 16 residues. Germline V lookup: CDR1 SGHTS, CDR2 YDEGEE.

The rearrangement uses TRBV4-3 and TRBJ1-1; no definite D call. The germline gives CDR1 LGHNA, CDR2 YSLEER. The CDR3 consists of 16 residues. V lost 0 bases and J lost 7, with 18 bases in between. CDR3 residues: CASSQDLGQRRREAFF. In DNA form, the CDR3 reads TGCGCCAGCAGCCAAGATCTCGGGCAACGACGGCGTGAAGCTTTCTTT.

This clonotype was counted many times. The chain uses TRBV7-2 and TRBJ2-6; D not certain. CDR1 SGHTA and CDR2 FQGNSA come from the germline V gene. Deletions cut 5 bases from V and 2 bases from J, with 4 bases between. The CDR3 runs to 13 residues. The CDR3: CASSDAGANVLTF. The CDR3 DNA reads as TGTGCCAGCAGCGACGCTGGGGCCAACGTCCTGACTTTC.

This clonotype was seen many times. The rearrangement links TRBV7-3 to TRBJ1-1; no definite D call. The V end lost 6 bases, the J end lost 4 bases, and 15 bases lay between the germline ends. Per germline, CDR1 SGHTA and CDR2 FQGTGA. The CDR3 contains 14 residues. This chain's CDR3 is CASSQTGFGTEAFF. DNA of the CDR3: TGTGCCAGCAGTCAGACGGGTTTTGGCACTGAAGCTTTCTTT.

This clonotype was counted ten times or more. An end of the junction differs from the germline gene, which may be a read error. The chain recombines TRBV7-7 with TRBJ2-5, with D perhaps TRBD1 (5 bases). Germline CDR1 SSHAT, CDR2 FNYEAQ (reference sequence). This CDR3 comprises 16 residues. CDR3: CASSLARVSPGETQYF. The CDR3 DNA reads as TGTGCTAGCAGCTTGGCTCGGGTCAGCCCAGGGGAGACCCAGTACTTC. The variable domain in full, with the rest retrieved from reference TRBV7-7 and TRBJ2-5, is GAGVSQSPRYKVTKRGQDVTLRCDPISSHATLYWYQQALGQGPEFLTYFNYEAQPDKSGLPSDRFSAERPEGSISTLTIQRTEQRDSAMYRCASSLARVSPGETQYFGPGTRLLVL.

This rearrangement joins TRBV20-1 to TRBJ2-1, with 11 positions matching TRBD2. J gave up 0 bases and V 2 bases, and 3 bases lay outside the gene matches. The CDR3 has 16 amino acids. Germline CDR1 DFQATT, CDR2 SNEGSKA (reference sequence). The DNA for the CDR3 is TGCAGTGCTAGATCTAGCGGGGGGAACTCCTACAATGAGCAGTTCTTC. Protein sequence: CSARSSGGNSYNEQFF.

In this sample, this clonotype turned up many times. The rearrangement joins TRBV4-1 to TRBJ2-1; 8 bases are a match to TRBD1. CDR1 and CDR2 from the germline V gene are MGHRA and YSYEKL. The CDR3 is made up of 14 amino acids. With 3 bases clipped from V and 6 bases from J, the junction kept 4 bases outside the gene matches. The CDR3 region has the DNA TGCGCCAGCAGCCACAGGACAGGGAGCAATGAGCAGTTCTTC. Protein product: CASSHRTGSNEQFF.